One and the same sample provided the 27 T cell receptor beta chains below, sequenced in a study of T cell repertoires in ileal Crohn's disease. This table comes from immunoSEQ multiplex PCR, and its TCRdb copy is limited to in-frame clones, with some not included. This table holds about 14,000 clones, less than 80% found once. Time point noted: inflamed ileum from the surgical specimen. Sequencing was performed on ileal tissue. These receptors all come from an adult with Crohn's disease.

A remark on this clone: Other DNA sequences in this specimen translate into the identical CDR3. The genes are TRBV14 and TRBJ1-1; D uncertain. CDR3 length: 13 amino acids. V lost 2 bases to trimming and J lost 5 bases, with 9 bases between them. CDR1 is SGHDN and CDR2 is FVKESK in the germline V gene. CDR3 sequence reads: CASSQSTRTEAFF. For the CDR3, the DNA is TGTGCCAGCAGCCAATCTACTCGGACTGAAGCTTTCTTT.

Points on this clone: The junction shows a germline mismatch at one end, possibly a read error. The chain uses TRBV10-2 and TRBJ1-1; 7 nucleotides line up with TRBD1. The V gene's germline CDR1 is WSHSY and CDR2 SAAADI. The CDR3 extends over 11 amino acids. The CDR3 nucleotides read TGCGCCACGACAGGGAACAATGAAGCTTTCTTT. Translating gives CATTGNNEAFF.

The genes are TRBV6-5 and TRBJ2-7; D not resolved. The V gene's germline CDR1 is MNHEY and CDR2 SVGAGI. Trimming stripped 4 bases from V and 2 bases from J, with 9 bases between. The CDR3 loop spans 13 amino acids. The CDR3 spells CASSSPGTYEQYF. The CDR3 coding sequence is TGTGCCAGCAGTTCCCCAGGAACCTACGAGCAGTACTTC.

The chain couples TRBV9 to TRBJ2-7; TRBD1 matches at 12 bases. Germline CDR1 reads SGDLS; CDR2 reads YYNGEE. V was clipped by 4 bases and J by 7 bases; unmatched bases: 12. The CDR3 totals 16 residues. In DNA form, the CDR3 reads TGTGCCAGCAGCTCAAGTATGGGACAGGGGGCGTATGAGCAGTACTTC. Amino acids: CASSSSMGQGAYEQYF.

In this sample, this clone turned up a few times. This rearrangement joins TRBV14 to TRBJ1-6, with 12 positions matching TRBD1. The CDR3 is made up of 15 amino acids. V lost 3 bases, J lost 10 bases, and 4 bases stayed unmatched. Germline assignment: CDR1 SGHDN and CDR2 FVKESK. CDR3 residues: CASSQRGTGGSPLHF. The CDR3 DNA is TGTGCCAGCAGCCAGCGCGGGACAGGGGGCTCACCCCTCCACTTT.

V gene TRBV4-1 combines with J gene TRBJ2-1; D may be TRBD2 (6 bases). V was pared by 1 base and J by 5 bases, with 12 bases between. The CDR3 loop spans 15 amino acids. Per germline, CDR1 MGHRA and CDR2 YSYEKL. The DNA for the CDR3 is TGCGCCAGCAGCCAAGCGGAGGGGATTAACAATGAGCAGTTCTTC. Protein: CASSQAEGINNEQFF.

V gene TRBV5-6 combines with J gene TRBJ1-2; 9 positions match TRBD1. In germline, CDR1 is SGHDT, CDR2 YYEEEE. The CDR3 covers 14 residues. Trimming cost V 4 bases and J 6 bases; bases outside gene matches: 7. The CDR3 coding sequence is TGTGCCAGCAGCCGGGACAGGGATCTGGATGGCTACACCTTC. This encodes CASSRDRDLDGYTF. Complete variable domain (other parts from reference TRBV5-6 and TRBJ1-2): DAGVTQSPTHLIKTRGQQVTLRCSPKSGHDTVSWYQQALGQGPQFIFQYYEEEERQRGNFPDRFSGHQFPNYSSELNVNALLLGDSALYLCASSRDRDLDGYTFGSGTRLTVV.

The rearrangement links TRBV18 to TRBJ2-2, with 11 bases identical to TRBD1. V gave up 8 bases and J gave up 0 bases; unmatched junction bases: 8. This CDR3 is 17 amino acids long. CDR1 is KGHSH and CDR2 is LQKENI in the germline V gene. This CDR3 reads CASRRTGGFSNTGELFF. In nucleotides, the CDR3 is TGTGCCAGCCGGAGGACAGGGGGCTTCTCGAACACCGGGGAGCTGTTTTTT.

V gene TRBV4-2 combines with J gene TRBJ1-1, with D uncertain. The CDR3 has 16 amino acids. Trimming stripped 1 base from V and 0 bases from J, with 12 bases between. CDR1 LGHNA and CDR2 YNFKEQ come from the germline V gene. CDR3 protein: CASSQVSRTVNTEAFF. The CDR3, as DNA: TGTGCCAGCAGCCAAGTGAGTCGGACGGTGAACACTGAAGCTTTCTTT.

This clone was seen once. The chain links TRBV27 to TRBJ1-4; 8 nucleotides line up with TRBD1. The CDR3 is 14 amino acids. Germline V gene sequence: CDR1 MNHEY, CDR2 SMNVEV (reference sequence). The junction had 12 bases not matched to a gene; V was cut back by 6 bases and J by 12 bases. The CDR3 sequence is CASRSSPTGGELFF. CDR3 coding DNA: TGTGCCAGCAGGTCTTCCCCAACAGGGGGGGAACTGTTTTTT.

The rearrangement links TRBV9 to TRBJ2-5; either TRBD1 or TRBD2 may fit D (6 bases each). From germline, CDR1 is SGDLS and CDR2 YYNGEE. V lost 0 bases and J 4 bases, leaving 13 bases between the germline ends. The CDR3 has 15 residues. The CDR3 nucleotides are TGTGCCAGCAGCGTAGGGGGGACACTAGCAGAGACCCAGTACTTC. It specifies CASSVGGTLAETQYF. Together with reference TRBV9 and TRBJ2-5, the CDR3 gives the full variable domain: DSGVTQTPKHLITATGQRVTLRCSPRSGDLSVYWYQQSLDQGLQFLIQYYNGEERAKGNILERFSAQQFPDLHSELNLSSLELGDSALYFCASSVGGTLAETQYFGPGTRLLVL.

The chain has TRBV5-1 and TRBJ1-2; the D gene is possibly TRBD1 (5 bases). The germline V gene encodes CDR1 SGHRS and CDR2 YFSETQ. CDR3 length: 14 residues. V lost 4 bases and J lost 4, with 14 bases in between. The CDR3 DNA reads TGCGCCAGCAGCGAGCGCGGGGGTGGCTATGGCTACACCTTC. It is translated as CASSERGGGYGYTF.

This clone came up once. The V and J genes are TRBV2 and TRBJ2-1; TRBD2 matches 15 bases. Germline V gives CDR1 SNHLY, CDR2 FYNNEI. The CDR3 totals 15 residues. With 6 bases clipped from V and 7 bases from J, the junction kept 4 bases outside the gene matches. The CDR3 nucleotides read TGTGCCAGCAGAACGGGGACTAGCGGGGGGAATGAGCAGTTCTTC. The encoded protein is CASRTGTSGGNEQFF. Filled out from reference TRBV2 and TRBJ2-1, the complete variable domain reads EPEVTQTPSHQVTQMGQEVILRCVPISNHLYFYWYRQILGQKVEFLVSFYNNEISEKSEIFDDQFSVERPDGSNFTLKIRSTKLEDSAMYFCASRTGTSGGNEQFFGPGTRLTVL.

The CDR3 reads CASSLGARANEQFF. The CDR3 DNA reads TGTGCCAGCAGCTTAGGAGCCAGAGCGAATGAGCAGTTCTTC. V usage is TRBV7-8 and J usage is TRBJ2-1; D gene uncertain. Trimming stripped 1 base from V and 7 bases from J, with 11 bases between. Germline CDR1 and CDR2: SGHVS and FQNEAQ. The length of the CDR3 is 14 residues.

This sequence joins TRBV4-1 and TRBJ1-4; D is undetermined. Germline CDR1 and CDR2: MGHRA and YSYEKL. Trimming left V 4 bases short and J 6 bases short, with 15 bases between. The CDR3 loop spans 15 amino acids. The DNA of the CDR3 is TGCGCCAGCAGCCCAAGCCGGACCCTGTATGAAAAACTGTTTTTT. Translating gives CASSPSRTLYEKLFF.

This clone showed up just once. The chain uses TRBV6-1 and TRBJ1-2; 11 nucleotides line up with TRBD1. Germline loops: CDR1 MNHNS, CDR2 SASEGT. The CDR3 covers 16 residues. V shed 1 base and J 3 bases; nucleotides not matched to a gene: 4. The CDR3 spells CASSEVRDRGDYGYTF. Here the CDR3 DNA reads TGTGCCAGCAGTGAAGTCCGGGACAGGGGGGACTATGGCTACACCTTC.

Here the CDR3 reads CASSWTGFDTEAFF. CDR3 in DNA: TGTGCCAGCAGTTGGACAGGGTTTGACACTGAAGCTTTCTTT. V and J are TRBV27 and TRBJ1-1; 8 bases agree with TRBD1. Germline V gives CDR1 MNHEY, CDR2 SMNVEV (reference sequence). The CDR3 is 14 amino acids. The V gene end was trimmed by 4 bases and the J gene end by 3 bases; junction bases not matched to a gene: 4.

V is TRBV6-4 and J is TRBJ1-5; 7 bases align to TRBD1. Germline V gives CDR1 MRHNA, CDR2 SNTAGT. J lost 0 bases, V lost 6 bases, and 14 bases had no gene match. The CDR3 runs to 18 residues. CDR3 DNA sequence: TGTGCCAGCAGCGAGTGGGACAGAATTTTCCCTAGCAATCAGCCCCAGCATTTT. Translation: CASSEWDRIFPSNQPQHF.

The CDR3 loop is CASSTGSYSGGYEQYF. CDR3 DNA: TGTGCCAGCTCAACGGGGTCATATAGTGGGGGCTACGAGCAGTACTTC. The V gene is TRBV18, the J gene TRBJ2-7; D is perhaps TRBD1 or TRBD2 (5 bases each). This CDR3 is built from 16 residues. Per the germline V gene, CDR1 is KGHSH and CDR2 is LQKENI. Deletions cut 5 bases from V and 3 bases from J, with 20 bases between. The full variable domain, its missing parts supplied by reference TRBV18 and TRBJ2-7, is NAGVMQNPRHLVRRRGQEARLRCSPMKGHSHVYWYRQLPEEGLKFMVYLQKENIIDESGMPKERFSAEFPKEGPSILRIQQVVRGDSAAYFCASSTGSYSGGYEQYFGPGTRLTVT.

This clone was counted only a few times. V is TRBV9 and J is TRBJ2-1; D not certain. The CDR3 extends over 13 amino acids. Looked up from germline, CDR1 is SGDLS and CDR2 is YYNGEE. With 3 bases removed from V and 4 bases from J, the gap between germline ends came to 8 bases. CDR3 sequence (DNA): TGTGCCAGCAGCGACCAAAGATACAATGAGCAGTTCTTC. It codes for CASSDQRYNEQFF.

The chain couples TRBV6-1 to TRBJ2-7; 10 bases agree with TRBD1. With 5 bases clipped from V and 6 bases from J, the junction kept 7 bases outside the gene matches. This CDR3 is built from 14 residues. Germline CDR1 is MNHNS and CDR2 is SASEGT. The CDR3 DNA reads as TGTGCCAGCAGTCAAATGACAGGGGGCGGCGAGCAGTACTTC. It specifies CASSQMTGGGEQYF.

This sequence joins TRBV27 and TRBJ1-3; 8 bases are a match to TRBD1. Trimming at V came to 4 bases and at J to 0 bases, leaving 11 bases not matched to a gene. This CDR3 contains 18 residues. The germline gives CDR1 MNHEY, CDR2 SMNVEV (reference sequence). The CDR3 nucleotides read TGTGCCAGCAGTTCTTTGGGGAACAGGGGGATCTCTGGAAACACCATATATTTT. It is translated as CASSSLGNRGISGNTIYF.

The V gene is TRBV6-1, the J gene TRBJ2-3; 8 nucleotides align to TRBD2. Trimming at V came to 2 bases and at J to 5 bases, leaving 12 bases not matched to a gene. The V gene's germline CDR1 is MNHNS and CDR2 SASEGT. This CDR3 comprises 17 residues. The CDR3 DNA is TGTGCCAGCAGTGAACTAGCCGGCGGGGGGAGAGGAGATACGCAGTATTTT. Translated: CASSELAGGGRGDTQYF.

The chain uses TRBV11-2 and TRBJ1-5; D call uncertain. Trimming removed 5 bases from V and 5 bases from J, with 10 bases in between. The germline CDR1 and CDR2 sequences are SGHAT and FQNNGV. This CDR3 is built from 13 residues. CDR3 nucleotide sequence: TGTGCCAGCAGCCCCGAGCGCGATCAGCCCCAGCATTTT. Translated, it gives CASSPERDQPQHF.

This rearrangement joins TRBV5-6 to TRBJ2-2; 7 nucleotides agree with TRBD2. V trimming: 0 bases; J trimming: 1 base; junction bases outside the gene matches: 3. This CDR3 comprises 16 residues. Germline-derived CDR1 and CDR2 are SGHDT and YYEEEE. CDR3 nucleotide sequence: TGTGCCAGCAGCTTGGGTCTAGCGGTGAACACCGGGGAGCTGTTTTTT. The encoded protein is CASSLGLAVNTGELFF.

V and J are TRBV18 and TRBJ1-2; 7 bases map to TRBD1. V lost 6 bases and J lost 2; bases outside the gene matches: 12. CDR1 KGHSH and CDR2 LQKENI come from the germline V gene. The CDR3 sequence is 16 residues long. CDR3 DNA sequence: TGTGCCAGCTCTCCAAGGGGGACAGCGGGAAACTATGGCTACACCTTC. As protein: CASSPRGTAGNYGYTF.

A few counts support this clone. The chain combines TRBV7-8 with TRBJ1-1; perhaps TRBD1 as D (6 bases). Germline V gives CDR1 SGHVS, CDR2 FQNEAQ. With 5 bases removed from V and 11 bases from J, the gap between germline ends came to 12 bases. This CDR3 region has 11 residues. The CDR3 is CASSPGAWAFF. The DNA for the CDR3 is TGTGCCAGCAGCCCAGGGGCGTGGGCTTTCTTT.